Listed below are T cell receptor beta chains from one sample, sequenced in a study of long-term antiretroviral therapy in people with HIV. Measured with immunoSEQ multiplex PCR; TCRdb has only the in-frame clones, and not every one. The sample carries roughly 30,000 clones, 70% to 90% recorded once. Source: unsorted PBMCs, taken 0.8 years after starting antiretroviral therapy. The receptor source for this set is a woman aged 25 to 45 with HIV. Both conserved end residues are part of each CDR3.

v_gene: TRBV12-5
len: 15
j_gene: TRBJ1-1
CDR3aa: CASGPPRALNTEAFF

v_gene: TRBV19
len: 16
j_gene: TRBJ2-7
CDR3aa: CASSTGWTGRGYEQYF

v_gene: TRBV5-1
len: 14
j_gene: TRBJ1-2
CDR3aa: CASSTGQGVLGYTF

v_gene: TRBV19
len: 13
j_gene: TRBJ1-2
CDR3aa: CASSIRVHYGYTF

v_gene: TRBV6-6
len: 16
j_gene: TRBJ2-3
CDR3aa: CASWVSGGATTDTQYF

v_gene: TRBV27
len: 13
j_gene: TRBJ2-1
CDR3aa: CASLGGTYNEQFF

v_gene: TRBV6-5
len: 13
j_gene: TRBJ1-1
CDR3aa: CASRPGQGPEAFF

v_gene: TRBV6-1
len: 15
j_gene: TRBJ2-1
CDR3aa: CASSETSGSYNEQFF

v_gene: TRBV29-1
len: 13
j_gene: TRBJ2-5
CDR3aa: CSVKRRQQETQYF

v_gene: TRBV6-5
len: 15
j_gene: TRBJ1-3
CDR3aa: CASSYSRFSGNTIYF

v_gene: TRBV6-1
len: 17
j_gene: TRBJ2-1
CDR3aa: CASSEFIGTTNYNEQFF

v_gene: TRBV19
len: 15
j_gene: TRBJ1-1
CDR3aa: CASSIAGRRNTEAFF

v_gene: TRBV25-1
len: 13
j_gene: TRBJ2-7
CDR3aa: CASSVRPFYEQYF

v_gene: TRBV4-2
len: 14
j_gene: TRBJ2-1
CDR3aa: CASSQDASINEQFF

v_gene: TRBV4-2
len: 14
j_gene: TRBJ2-3
CDR3aa: CASSQDKGSDTQYF

v_gene: TRBV7-7
len: 13
j_gene: TRBJ1-1
CDR3aa: CASSLTANTEAFF

v_gene: TRBV30
len: 15
j_gene: TRBJ1-2
CDR3aa: CAWSVAVSANYGYTF

v_gene: TRBV20-1
len: 10
j_gene: TRBJ2-1
CDR3aa: CSAPGRRQFF

v_gene: TRBV4-1
len: 16
j_gene: TRBJ1-2
CDR3aa: CASSPSGTAFNYGYTF

v_gene: TRBV7-9
len: 15
j_gene: TRBJ2-1
CDR3aa: CASSSGTSGGNEQFF

v_gene: TRBV9
len: 14
j_gene: TRBJ2-2
CDR3aa: CASSRGEFGGELFF

v_gene: TRBV25-1
len: 17
j_gene: TRBJ2-1
CDR3aa: CASSEPKPGQGAGEQFF

v_gene: TRBV9
len: 18
j_gene: TRBJ2-7
CDR3aa: CASSVAGTRGVGPYEQYF

v_gene: TRBV7-6
len: 13
j_gene: TRBJ1-3
CDR3aa: CASSPETGGTIYF

v_gene: TRBV7-2
len: 16
j_gene: TRBJ1-2
CDR3aa: CASSQPGTGVGYGYTF

v_gene: TRBV7-9
len: 18
j_gene: TRBJ2-7
CDR3aa: CASSLVSQGRQSIYEQYF

v_gene: TRBV5-1
len: 17
j_gene: TRBJ1-1
CDR3aa: CASSLPPYRDRGTEAFF

v_gene: TRBV5-1
len: 15
j_gene: TRBJ1-1
CDR3aa: CASSDRDRVLAEAFF

v_gene: TRBV29-1
len: 14
j_gene: TRBJ2-5
CDR3aa: CSVESPGLGETQYF

v_gene: TRBV5-6
len: 15
j_gene: TRBJ1-5
CDR3aa: CASSLGGMGNQPQHF

v_gene: TRBV10-3
len: 13
j_gene: TRBJ2-7
CDR3aa: CAISEGTGGEQYF

v_gene: TRBV2
len: 15
j_gene: TRBJ1-6
CDR3aa: CASKSGPGNNSPLHF

v_gene: TRBV6-1
len: 15
j_gene: TRBJ2-7
CDR3aa: CASSQWTEGPYEQYF

v_gene: TRBV7-9
len: 14
j_gene: TRBJ2-5
CDR3aa: CASSLAGGQETQYF

v_gene: TRBV18
len: 15
j_gene: TRBJ1-1
CDR3aa: CASSLAPGGNTEAFF

v_gene: TRBV6-4
len: 18
j_gene: TRBJ1-5
CDR3aa: CASSELDPAGEDPQPQHF

v_gene: TRBV5-1
len: 15
j_gene: TRBJ1-1
CDR3aa: CASSLGVGGTTEAFF

v_gene: TRBV6-1
len: 15
j_gene: TRBJ1-5
CDR3aa: CASSEYSGGWGPQHF

v_gene: TRBV11-2
len: 17
j_gene: TRBJ1-6
CDR3aa: CASSLVEGNPYNSPLHF

v_gene: TRBV18
len: 16
j_gene: TRBJ2-6
CDR3aa: CASSPVGVVGANVLTF

v_gene: TRBV5-5
len: 16
j_gene: TRBJ1-2
CDR3aa: CASSSTLSGGHGGYTF

v_gene: TRBV5-3
len: 15
j_gene: TRBJ1-2
CDR3aa: CARSLALGVKYGYTF

v_gene: TRBV10-3
len: 15
j_gene: TRBJ1-2
CDR3aa: CAISDSGQGEIGYTF

v_gene: TRBV2
len: 12
j_gene: TRBJ2-7
CDR3aa: CASRRGSYEQYF

v_gene: TRBV10-2
len: 13
j_gene: TRBJ1-2
CDR3aa: CASSEGKDYGYTF

v_gene: TRBV29-1
len: 11
j_gene: TRBJ1-5
CDR3aa: CSVGGNQPQHF

v_gene: TRBV9
len: 15
j_gene: TRBJ2-1
CDR3aa: CASSPRGAPYNEQFF

v_gene: TRBV28
len: 14
j_gene: TRBJ1-2
CDR3aa: CASSLGGQLNGYTF

v_gene: TRBV4-2
len: 16
j_gene: TRBJ2-2
CDR3aa: CASSPRTSGITGELFF

v_gene: TRBV6-5
len: 14
j_gene: TRBJ1-2
CDR3aa: CASSYSGENYGYTF

v_gene: TRBV19
len: 13
j_gene: TRBJ1-1
CDR3aa: CASSGDLNTEAFF

v_gene: TRBV6-6
len: 13
j_gene: TRBJ2-7
CDR3aa: CASSYSRVYEQYF

v_gene: TRBV5-1
len: 17
j_gene: TRBJ2-5
CDR3aa: CASRASGLAGAQETQYF

v_gene: TRBV11-2
len: 13
j_gene: TRBJ1-2
CDR3aa: CASSFQPTGGYTF

v_gene: TRBV4-2
len: 16
j_gene: TRBJ1-4
CDR3aa: CASSQDRQGGTEKLFF

v_gene: TRBV11-2
len: 18
j_gene: TRBJ1-2
CDR3aa: CASSLGLGDRTIGDGYTF

v_gene: TRBV5-6
len: 18
j_gene: TRBJ1-2
CDR3aa: CASSSGGVGTKRNYGYTF

v_gene: TRBV10-2
len: 11
j_gene: TRBJ1-1
CDR3aa: CASSLNTEAFF

v_gene: TRBV19
len: 15
j_gene: TRBJ1-5
CDR3aa: CASSTLDRKDQPQHF

v_gene: TRBV7-2
len: 17
j_gene: TRBJ2-5
CDR3aa: CASSLAPSGGSQGTQYF